This TCR beta chain appears in the sequencing data of a study of blood T cell repertoires in COVID-19. Measured with immunoSEQ multiplex PCR; TCRdb has only the in-frame clones, and not every one. The data show about 170,000 clones, about 74% seen once. Germline-derived CDR1 and CDR2 are SGHTA and FQGNSA. This CDR3 is 15 amino acids long. V lost 5 bases to trimming and J lost 4 bases, with 14 bases between them. This chain joins TRBV7-2 and TRBJ1-4; D gene ambiguous. The sample consisted of peripheral blood. The sequence derives from a woman aged 80 or over with acute or convalescent COVID-19. CDR3 loop: CASSPRSLFNEKLFF. DNA for the CDR3: TGTGCCAGCAGCCCAAGGAGTCTATTTAATGAAAAACTGTTTTTT.